These 21 T cell receptor beta chains were all obtained from the same sample, sequenced in a study of blood T cell repertoires in COVID-19. Sequencing used immunoSEQ multiplex PCR; TCRdb keeps in-frame clones, though not all of them. The table shows over 100,000 clones, with over 75% occurring only once. The specimen was peripheral blood. All receptors derive from a woman aged 70-85 years with acute or convalescent COVID-19.

The rearrangement joins TRBV18 to TRBJ1-1; D gene ambiguous. Germline V gives CDR1 KGHSH, CDR2 LQKENI. This CDR3 contains 13 residues. V lost 5 bases to trimming and J lost 6 bases, with 13 bases between them. CDR3 residues: CASSTDTESEAFF. The CDR3 DNA is TGTGCCAGCTCAACTGACACTGAATCTGAAGCTTTCTTT.

V is TRBV19 and J is TRBJ1-3, with D unresolved. V lost 7 bases and J 13 bases, leaving 17 bases between the germline ends. Germline V gives CDR1 LNHDA, CDR2 SQIVND (reference sequence). CDR3 length equals 12 residues. The CDR3 sequence is CASIRTPPEIYF. The CDR3 coding sequence is TGTGCCAGTATCCGAACCCCACCCGAGATATATTTT.

This rearrangement joins TRBV5-1 to TRBJ2-1, with TRBD1 matching over 8 bases. The germline V gene has CDR1 SGHRS and CDR2 YFSETQ. Trimming at V came to 3 bases and at J to 7 bases, leaving 0 bases not matched to a gene. The CDR3 loop spans 12 amino acids. The chain's CDR3 is CASSWTGNEQFF. CDR3 coding DNA: TGCGCCAGCAGCTGGACAGGGAATGAGCAGTTCTTC.

The CDR3 region is CASSLGTSRFETQYF. Written as DNA, the CDR3 is TGTGCCAGCAGCTTAGGGACTAGTCGTTTCGAGACCCAGTACTTC. The V call is TRBV11-3, the J call TRBJ2-5; 7 bases map to TRBD2. The CDR3 sequence is 15 residues long. The V gene end was trimmed by 1 base and the J gene end by 5 bases; junction bases not matched to a gene: 7. CDR1 and CDR2 (germline): SGHNT, YENEEA.

For this clone: Within the sample, other DNA sequences also encode this same CDR3. V gene TRBV29-1 combines with J gene TRBJ1-3; 8 bases are a match to TRBD1. Germline CDR1 reads SQVTM; CDR2 reads ANQGSEA. The junction had 3 bases not matched to a gene; V was cut back by 4 bases and J by 4 bases. The CDR3 has 13 amino acids. The CDR3 reads CSVAQGAGNTIYF. DNA for the CDR3: TGCAGCGTTGCGCAGGGGGCAGGAAACACCATATATTTT.

This chain connects TRBV7-9 to TRBJ2-7; 13 positions agree with TRBD2. Germline trimming cut 2 bases from V and 6 bases from J; bases unmatched to any gene: 10. The V gene's germline CDR1 is SEHNR and CDR2 FQNEAQ (reference sequence). The CDR3 extends over 17 amino acids. CDR3 DNA: TGTGCCAGCAGCTTAACGGGACTAGCGGGGAGAGTGAGCGAGCAGTACTTC. Its translation is CASSLTGLAGRVSEQYF.

This rearrangement joins TRBV4-2 to TRBJ2-1; a weak D match, TRBD2 (6 bases). V was cut by 6 bases and J by 2 bases, with 11 bases left in between. This CDR3 spans 14 amino acids. Per the germline V gene, CDR1 is LGHNA and CDR2 is YNFKEQ. CDR3 DNA: TGTGCCAGCAGGGGACTGGATCCCTACAATGAGCAGTTCTTC. Translation gives CASRGLDPYNEQFF.

V gene TRBV18 combines with J gene TRBJ2-7; 7 nucleotides align to TRBD1. Germline V gene lookup returns CDR1 KGHSH and CDR2 LQKENI. The CDR3 has 15 residues. J gave up 2 bases and V 2 bases, and 6 bases lay outside the gene matches. As DNA, the CDR3 is TGTGCCAGCTCACCAGGGGCAGGGGGTACCTACGAGCAGTACGTC. The encoded protein is CASSPGAGGTYEQYV.

This clone came up a few times. The rearrangement links TRBV5-6 to TRBJ1-3; the D is unclear. The CDR3 is made up of 13 amino acids. V lost 4 bases and J lost 2, with 7 bases in between. Germline CDR1 and CDR2: SGHDT and YYEEEE. CDR3 region: CASSLLTGNTIYF. CDR3 coding DNA: TGTGCCAGCAGCCTATTAACTGGAAACACCATATATTTT.

In regard to this clone: The same CDR3 arises from other DNA sequences in this sample as well. The rearrangement uses TRBV2 and TRBJ2-3, with TRBD2 matching over 9 bases. V lost 6 bases and J lost 0; bases outside the gene matches: 1. CDR3 length equals 14 residues. Germline V gene sequence: CDR1 SNHLY, CDR2 FYNNEI. As DNA, the CDR3 is TGTGCCAGCAGGCTAGCGGGGAGCACAGATACGCAGTATTTT. Residues: CASRLAGSTDTQYF.

The chain recombines TRBV5-1 with TRBJ2-1; D ambiguous. This CDR3 is built from 13 residues. Germline V lookup: CDR1 SGHRS, CDR2 YFSETQ. V lost 5 bases and J lost 5, with 11 bases in between. In nucleotides, the CDR3 is TGCGCCAGCAGGCCAGATAACAACAATGAGCAGTTCTTC. Its protein product is CASRPDNNNEQFF.

The chain carries TRBV12-5 and TRBJ2-3; 8 bases fit TRBD2. V lost 5 bases and J lost 1; bases outside the gene matches: 14. Germline V lookup: CDR1 LGHNT, CDR2 FRNRAP. The CDR3 is 18 amino acids. In DNA form, the CDR3 reads TGTGCTAGTGGTCTCGGGATTAGCGGGGAGGTTGGCACAGATACGCAGTATTTT. Translating gives CASGLGISGEVGTDTQYF.

The V call is TRBV12-3 or TRBV12-4, the J call TRBJ1-1, with a weak D call TRBD1 (6 bases). The CDR3 is 12 residues long. V was trimmed by 5 bases and J by 7 bases, leaving 11 bases between them. CDR3 sequence reads: CASSKTGIEAFF. The CDR3 coding sequence is TGTGCCAGCAGTAAAACAGGGATTGAAGCTTTCTTT.

The chain couples TRBV25-1 to TRBJ1-6; TRBD1 aligns across 7 bases. The CDR3 loop spans 13 amino acids. The V and J ends lost 7 bases and 4 bases, in that order; junction bases with no gene match: 1. Germline V CDR1 and CDR2: MGHDK, SYGVNS. The CDR3 DNA reads TGTGCCAGCATGGGACAGTATAATTCACCCCTCCACTTT. This gives the protein CASMGQYNSPLHF.

The chain combines TRBV7-2 with TRBJ1-3; a possible D gene is TRBD1 (5 bases). The CDR3 sequence is 14 residues long. Trimming cost V 5 bases and J 2 bases, with 10 bases left between them. The germline CDR1 and CDR2 sequences are SGHTA and FQGNSA. In DNA form, the CDR3 reads TGTGCCAGCAGCCCCGGGGGGGCTGGAAACACCATATATTTT. This translates into CASSPGGAGNTIYF. Looking up the rest from reference TRBV7-2 and TRBJ1-3 gives the full variable domain: GAGVSQSPSNKVTEKGKDVELRCDPISGHTALYWYRQSLGQGLEFLIYFQGNSAPDKSGLPSDRFSAERTGGSVSTLTIQRTQQEDSAVYLCASSPGGAGNTIYFGEGSWLTVV.

This clone occurred once. The rearrangement links TRBV7-2 to TRBJ1-2; 7 bases line up with TRBD1. Germline trimming cut 1 base from V and 8 bases from J; bases unmatched to any gene: 4. Germline V gene data show CDR1 as SGHTA and CDR2 as FQGNSA. The CDR3 extends over 13 amino acids. CDR3 amino acids: CASSLEGGVGYTF. CDR3 coding DNA: TGTGCCAGCAGCTTAGAAGGGGGCGTGGGCTACACCTTC.

CDR3 sequence reads: CASSLVGGETQYF. CDR3 nucleotide sequence: TGTGCCAGCAGCTTAGTTGGCGGCGAGACCCAGTACTTC. The chain uses TRBV7-2 and TRBJ2-5; no clear D. The CDR3 has 13 residues. Germline V lookup: CDR1 SGHTA, CDR2 FQGNSA. The germline V and J ends were trimmed by 1 base and 5 bases, with 8 bases remaining between them.

This rearrangement joins TRBV19 to TRBJ1-6; weak D call: TRBD1 (5 bases). The germline gives CDR1 LNHDA, CDR2 SQIVND (reference sequence). Trimming stripped 3 bases from V and 9 bases from J, with 12 bases between. CDR3 length: 14 amino acids. The CDR3 DNA reads TGTGCCAGTAGTATCCCAGGGAGGGGTTCACCCCTCCACTTT. Translated: CASSIPGRGSPLHF.

This clone has a handful of counts. This chain links TRBV4-1 with TRBJ1-5, with 7 bases fitting TRBD1. Germline trimming cut 1 base from V and 5 bases from J; bases unmatched to any gene: 5. Germline CDR1 and CDR2: MGHRA and YSYEKL. The CDR3 covers 15 residues. This chain's CDR3 is CASSQGTGWDQPQHF. The CDR3 DNA sequence: TGCGCCAGCAGCCAAGGGACAGGTTGGGATCAGCCCCAGCATTTT.

The J gene is TRBJ2-1, the V gene TRBV7-2; 8 positions match TRBD1. The germline V gene encodes CDR1 SGHTA and CDR2 FQGNSA. The CDR3 sequence is 14 residues long. J was trimmed by 5 bases and V by 4 bases; bases with no gene match: 4. The CDR3 sequence: CASSSWTGHNEQFF. DNA of the CDR3: TGTGCCAGCAGCTCGTGGACAGGGCACAATGAGCAGTTCTTC.

The chain couples TRBV9 to TRBJ2-5; D is perhaps TRBD1 (5 bases). Trimming pared 0 bases from V and 4 bases from J, leaving 10 bases between. Germline CDR1 is SGDLS and CDR2 is YYNGEE. The CDR3 sequence is 14 residues long. CDR3 residues: CASSVGQGGETQYF. The CDR3 nucleotides read TGTGCCAGCAGCGTAGGGCAGGGCGGAGAGACCCAGTACTTC.